This T cell receptor beta chain comes out of a study of blood T cell repertoires in COVID-19. Looking at the study overall: The study drew acute and convalescent COVID-19 samples from the United States, Italy and Spain. T cells, B-cell-depleted T cells, or PBMCs supplied cDNA or gDNA.

Original processing notes: Amplification from reference gene primers served as the basis for estimated nucleated cell counts. The assay was immunoSEQ multiplex PCR, and TCRdb's table has in-frame clones only and misses some. The V and J calls and clone size are taken from that table; D and trimming were inferred from the DNA. The sample includes roughly 100,000 clones, 84% seen only once; the top ten take around 4.5%. With V trimmed by 2 bases and J by 8 bases, 11 bases remained unmatched. Germline V gives CDR1 SGHRS, CDR2 YFSETQ. CDR3 length: 15 residues. The TCR sequence derives from a human donor in a cohort sampled during active COVID-19. The specimen sequenced was peripheral blood. The J gene is TRBJ1-1, the V gene TRBV5-1; 8 bases fit TRBD1. DNA for the CDR3: TGCGCCAGCAGCTTAGGACAGGGTGGGTCCACCGAAGCTTTCTTT. Translating it yields CASSLGQGGSTEAFF. Based on the CDR3 plus reference TRBV5-1 and TRBJ1-1, the full variable domain is KAGVTQTPRYLIKTRGQQVTLSCSPISGHRSVSWYQQTPGQGLQFLFEYFSETQRNKGNFPGRFSGRQFSNSRSEMNVSTLELGDSALYLCASSLGQGGSTEAFFGQGTRLTVV.